The present T cell receptor (beta chain) was sequenced within a study of cytomegalovirus exposure and HLA in healthy donors. The germline V and J ends were trimmed by 2 bases and 0 bases, with 8 bases remaining between them. Germline V gives CDR1 KGHSH, CDR2 LQKENI. This CDR3 has 14 amino acids. PCR primers comprised 60 Vbeta and 13 Jbeta primers. Profiled with immunoSEQ multiplex PCR; TCRdb holds only in-frame clones, not every one. The sample records about 120,000 clones, 79% being singletons. V is TRBV18 and J is TRBJ2-7; D is uncertain. Sequencing was performed on PBMCs. The TCR sequence derives from a man between 18 and 29 years old in good health and CMV-seronegative. CDR3: CASSPGLSSYEQYV. The CDR3 DNA reads as TGTGCCAGCTCACCAGGGCTGAGCTCCTACGAGCAGTACGTC.